These T cell receptor beta chains were read from a single sample in a study of T cells after posttransplantation cyclophosphamide. The protocol was immunoSEQ multiplex PCR, while the TCRdb copy is restricted to in-frame clones and leaves out a portion. The sample yields about 5,400 clones, approximately 94% seen once. Sequencing input: CD4+ T cells sorted from bone marrow. The receptors stem from a woman aged 60 to 75 in good health, CMV-negative, and a related stem cell transplant donor. CDR3s include the opening cysteine and the closing phenylalanine or tryptophan. The D gene is left open where the match is weak. The size entry is marked missing in some rows and otherwise reads once, few, many or a size class.

V gene: TRBV5-1; J gene: TRBJ2-1; CDR3 length: 15; clone size: once; D gene: TRBD1; CDR3 DNA: TGCGCCAGCAGCTTGGGGACAGGAGTAGGGGTTGAGCAGTTCTTC; CDR3 protein: CASSLGTGVGVEQFF
V gene: TRBV9; J gene: TRBJ1-6; CDR3 length: 17; clone size: .; D gene: .; CDR3 DNA: TGTGCCAGCAGCGTCTTCGACCGGAGCTCCTATAATTCACCCCTCCACTTT; CDR3 protein: CASSVFDRSSYNSPLHF
V gene: TRBV7-3; J gene: TRBJ2-1; CDR3 length: 15; clone size: .; D gene: TRBD2; CDR3 DNA: TGTGCCAGCAGCCTTAGCGGGAGGGCCCGGGATGAGCAGTTCTTC; CDR3 protein: CASSLSGRARDEQFF
V gene: TRBV6-5; J gene: TRBJ1-6; CDR3 length: 16; clone size: .; D gene: .; CDR3 DNA: TGTGCCAGCAGTTACTCGATCACCTCCTATAATTCCCCCCTCCACTTT; CDR3 protein: CASSYSITSYNSPLHF
V gene: TRBV5-4; J gene: TRBJ2-5; CDR3 length: 13; clone size: .; D gene: TRBD1; CDR3 DNA: TGTGCCAGCAGCGTGGACAGGGCCGAGACCCAGTACTTC; CDR3 protein: CASSVDRAETQYF
V gene: TRBV6-5; J gene: TRBJ2-3; CDR3 length: 16; clone size: .; D gene: .; CDR3 DNA: TGTGCCAGCAGTTACTCTGTACAGCTGAGCACAGATACGCAGTATTTT; CDR3 protein: CASSYSVQLSTDTQYF
V gene: TRBV5-4; J gene: TRBJ2-7; CDR3 length: 16; clone size: .; D gene: .; CDR3 DNA: TGTGCCAGCAGCTTGGGGGGGCCCGACAAAGCTTACGAGCAGTACTTC; CDR3 protein: CASSLGGPDKAYEQYF
V gene: TRBV7-7; J gene: TRBJ2-2; CDR3 length: 13; clone size: .; D gene: .; CDR3 DNA: TGTGCCAGCAGCGTAACGAACACCGGGGAGCTGTTTTTT; CDR3 protein: CASSVTNTGELFF
V gene: TRBV28; J gene: TRBJ2-5; CDR3 length: 13; clone size: .; D gene: .; CDR3 DNA: TGTGCCAGCAGTCCGCAGGGAATTGAGACCCAGTACTTC; CDR3 protein: CASSPQGIETQYF
V gene: TRBV18; J gene: TRBJ2-1; CDR3 length: 13; clone size: once; D gene: .; CDR3 DNA: TGTGCCAGCTCACCATGGACAGACAATGAGCAGTTCTTC; CDR3 protein: CASSPWTDNEQFF
V gene: TRBV6-5; J gene: TRBJ2-7; CDR3 length: 14; clone size: .; D gene: .; CDR3 DNA: TGTGCCAGCACTCGGACTCAACAAGGGTACGAGCAGTACTTC; CDR3 protein: CASTRTQQGYEQYF
V gene: TRBV4-1; J gene: TRBJ1-1; CDR3 length: 14; clone size: .; D gene: .; CDR3 DNA: TGCGCCAGCAGCCTTCGCATAACAGGCACTGAAGCTTTCTTT; CDR3 protein: CASSLRITGTEAFF
V gene: TRBV7-2; J gene: TRBJ2-2; CDR3 length: 14; clone size: .; D gene: .; CDR3 DNA: TGTGCCAGCAGTGGACCGGGGAGCACCGGGGAGCTGTTTTTT; CDR3 protein: CASSGPGSTGELFF
V gene: TRBV11-3; J gene: TRBJ2-1; CDR3 length: 15; clone size: .; D gene: TRBD2; CDR3 DNA: TGTGCCAGCAGCTCCCCGGGACTAGGACACAATGAGCAGTTCTTC; CDR3 protein: CASSSPGLGHNEQFF
V gene: TRBV5-1; J gene: TRBJ1-6; CDR3 length: 17; clone size: .; D gene: .; CDR3 DNA: TGCGCCAGCAGCTTGGCCGGGAGGGGCTCCTATAATTCACCCCTCCACTTT; CDR3 protein: CASSLAGRGSYNSPLHF
V gene: TRBV2; J gene: TRBJ1-5; CDR3 length: 14; clone size: once; D gene: .; CDR3 DNA: TGTGCCAGCAGTGCGGAGGAACACAATCAGCCCCAGCATTTT; CDR3 protein: CASSAEEHNQPQHF
V gene: TRBV27; J gene: TRBJ1-6; CDR3 length: 15; clone size: .; D gene: .; CDR3 DNA: TGTGCCAGCAGAATAGGAGCCAACATTAATTCACCCCTCCACTTT; CDR3 protein: CASRIGANINSPLHF
V gene: TRBV6-6; J gene: TRBJ1-2; CDR3 length: 15; clone size: .; D gene: TRBD1; CDR3 DNA: TGTGCCAGCAGTCCCGGGACAGGGGGCGCGGAAGGCTACACCTTC; CDR3 protein: CASSPGTGGAEGYTF
V gene: TRBV5-4; J gene: TRBJ1-2; CDR3 length: 15; clone size: .; D gene: .; CDR3 DNA: TGTGCCAGCAGCTTGTCGGGGCAGGGAGGTTATGGCTACACCTTC; CDR3 protein: CASSLSGQGGYGYTF
V gene: TRBV6-5; J gene: TRBJ2-1; CDR3 length: 15; clone size: once; D gene: .; CDR3 DNA: .; CDR3 protein: CASSSSAAANNEQFF
V gene: TRBV6-5; J gene: TRBJ1-4; CDR3 length: 14; clone size: .; D gene: .; CDR3 DNA: TGTGCCAGCAGTTACGGGGGACAAGCTGAAAAACTGTTTTTT; CDR3 protein: CASSYGGQAEKLFF
V gene: TRBV9; J gene: TRBJ1-4; CDR3 length: 16; clone size: .; D gene: TRBD1; CDR3 DNA: TGTGCCAGCAGCGTCGCCGGGACAGGGGCTAATGAAAAACTGTTTTTT; CDR3 protein: CASSVAGTGANEKLFF
V gene: TRBV10-3; J gene: TRBJ2-2; CDR3 length: 13; clone size: .; D gene: .; CDR3 DNA: TGTGCCAGCGGGCGGGGCACCACCGGGGAGCTGTTTTTT; CDR3 protein: CASGRGTTGELFF
V gene: TRBV7-2; J gene: TRBJ2-5; CDR3 length: 14; clone size: .; D gene: .; CDR3 DNA: TGTGCCAGCAGCTTAGAATTATCACGAGGGACCCAGTACTTC; CDR3 protein: CASSLELSRGTQYF
V gene: TRBV7-9; J gene: TRBJ2-1; CDR3 length: 14; clone size: .; D gene: .; CDR3 DNA: TGTGCCAGCAGCACATCCGGGACTCGTTATGAGCAGTTCTTC; CDR3 protein: CASSTSGTRYEQFF
V gene: TRBV5-6; J gene: TRBJ2-2; CDR3 length: 16; clone size: .; D gene: .; CDR3 DNA: TGTGCCAGCAGCTTCCCCCAGGGTCCAGGCACCGGGGAGCTGTTTTTT; CDR3 protein: CASSFPQGPGTGELFF
V gene: TRBV11-1; J gene: TRBJ2-1; CDR3 length: 15; clone size: .; D gene: TRBD2; CDR3 DNA: TGTGCCAGCAGCCCCCCTAGCGGGAGGTGGAGTGAGCAGTTCTTC; CDR3 protein: CASSPPSGRWSEQFF
V gene: TRBV28; J gene: TRBJ1-2; CDR3 length: 11; clone size: .; D gene: .; CDR3 DNA: TGTGCCAGCAGCCAGGCCTATGGCTACACCTTC; CDR3 protein: CASSQAYGYTF
V gene: TRBV6-5; J gene: TRBJ1-2; CDR3 length: 12; clone size: .; D gene: .; CDR3 DNA: TGTGCCAGCAAGGGGGATAACTATGGCTACACCTTC; CDR3 protein: CASKGDNYGYTF
V gene: TRBV18; J gene: TRBJ2-7; CDR3 length: 17; clone size: .; D gene: TRBD2; CDR3 DNA: TGTGCCAGCTCACCACCGGGGACAGGGACTAGCGGGAGTGCTGTGAACTTC; CDR3 protein: CASSPPGTGTSGSAVNF
V gene: TRBV4-2; J gene: TRBJ1-2; CDR3 length: 15; clone size: .; D gene: .; CDR3 DNA: TGTGCCAGCAGCCAATCGGGGGGGGATTACTATGGCTACACCTTC; CDR3 protein: CASSQSGGDYYGYTF
V gene: TRBV9; J gene: TRBJ2-7; CDR3 length: 15; clone size: .; D gene: TRBD1; CDR3 DNA: TGTGCCAGCAGCGTCTCAGGGACAGGAGATGGAGAGCAGTACTTC; CDR3 protein: CASSVSGTGDGEQYF
V gene: TRBV7-6; J gene: TRBJ2-2; CDR3 length: 15; clone size: .; D gene: TRBD1; CDR3 DNA: TGTGCCAGCAGCTTGAGTGACAGGGTCCCCGGGGAGCTGTTTTTT; CDR3 protein: CASSLSDRVPGELFF
V gene: TRBV6-5; J gene: TRBJ1-1; CDR3 length: 13; clone size: .; D gene: .; CDR3 DNA: TGTGCCAGCACTTTACAGGAGAACACTGAAGCTTTCTTT; CDR3 protein: CASTLQENTEAFF
V gene: TRBV9; J gene: TRBJ1-1; CDR3 length: 16; clone size: .; D gene: TRBD1; CDR3 DNA: TGTGCCAGCAGCGTAGGACAGGGGGCGCCCGGCACTGAAGCTTTCTTT; CDR3 protein: CASSVGQGAPGTEAFF
V gene: TRBV5-5; J gene: TRBJ1-5; CDR3 length: 14; clone size: once; D gene: TRBD1; CDR3 DNA: TGTGCCAGCAGCTCAGGGGGCGCGGGTCAGCCCCAGCATTTT; CDR3 protein: CASSSGGAGQPQHF
V gene: TRBV4-2; J gene: TRBJ1-3; CDR3 length: 15; clone size: .; D gene: .; CDR3 DNA: TGTGCCAGCAGCCAAACAAGAATCAGCGTGGACACCATATATTTT; CDR3 protein: CASSQTRISVDTIYF
V gene: TRBV19; J gene: TRBJ1-5; CDR3 length: 15; clone size: .; D gene: TRBD1; CDR3 DNA: TGTGCCAGTGGAACCGGGACAGGGGGAGCTCAGCCCCAGCATTTT; CDR3 protein: CASGTGTGGAQPQHF
V gene: TRBV5-1; J gene: TRBJ1-4; CDR3 length: 17; clone size: .; D gene: TRBD1; CDR3 DNA: TGCGCCAGCAGCCTGGGGACAGGGGGCCCCTGGCTCCAAAAACTGTTTTTT; CDR3 protein: CASSLGTGGPWLQKLFF
V gene: TRBV7-2; J gene: TRBJ2-5; CDR3 length: 15; clone size: .; D gene: .; CDR3 DNA: TGTGCCAGCAGCATCCGGGGTTCTCAGACGGAGACCCAGTACTTC; CDR3 protein: CASSIRGSQTETQYF